The source of this TCR beta chain is a study of cytomegalovirus exposure and HLA in healthy donors. Whole-study findings and limits: In vitro checks showed that a few CMV-associated chains really do target CMV antigens. The study assumed roughly uniform donor sequencing depth for presence/absence analyses.

The V gene's germline CDR1 is SGHDT and CDR2 YYEEEE. This CDR3 has 16 residues. The junction had 12 bases not matched to a gene; V was cut back by 4 bases and J by 5 bases. Amplification used 60 Vbeta primers and 13 Jbeta primers. Profiling relied on immunoSEQ multiplex PCR, and the TCRdb table lists in-frame clones only, not all of them. The data hold just over 95,000 clones, with roughly three quarters observed a single time. Comment on this clone: The antigen is unknown.

The chain combines TRBV5-6 with TRBJ2-3; TRBD2 agrees at 8 bases. What was sequenced was PBMCs. This receptor was obtained from a woman in her thirties or forties in good health and CMV-seronegative. CDR3 in DNA: TGTGCCAGCAGCGCAGGAGCGGGGGCAACGGGAGATACGCAGTATTTT. Its protein is CASSAGAGATGDTQYF.